What follows are 17 T cell receptor beta chains derived from one specimen sequenced in a study of blood T cell repertoires in COVID-19 (TCRdb year 2020). Libraries came from the immunoSEQ multiplex PCR assay. Not all clones reach the TCRdb copy of this immuneACCESS table, which keeps in-frame sequences only. Checked studies attribute under half of the gap to unresolved V genes and leave the rest unexplained. The sample profile shows around 70,000 clones; 80% of them were found once. Around 9.7% of the sample belongs to the ten largest clones. The sequencing input was peripheral blood. The source of these receptors is a human donor in a cohort sampled during active COVID-19.

The chain carries TRBV2 and TRBJ1-2; maybe TRBD1 (6 bases). The CDR3 consists of 15 residues. Germline V gives CDR1 SNHLY, CDR2 FYNNEI. V was trimmed by 1 base and J by 6 bases, leaving 15 bases between them. CDR3 region: CASSEVRGARNGYTF. The DNA for the CDR3 is TGTGCCAGCAGTGAAGTTCGGGGGGCGCGGAATGGCTACACCTTC.

This clone was detected a few times. The chain couples TRBV6-2 or TRBV6-3 to TRBJ2-7, with 13 bases matching TRBD2. This CDR3 contains 15 residues. Looked up from germline, CDR1 is MNHEY and CDR2 is SVGEGT. With 6 bases clipped from V and 8 bases from J, the junction kept 10 bases outside the gene matches. The CDR3 nucleotides read TGTGCCAGCAGCCAAGGACTAGCGGGAGTTGGAAAGCAGTACTTC. Its protein product is CASSQGLAGVGKQYF.

The CDR3 DNA reads as TGTGCCAGCAGCTTCCGCTACCCAGATACGCAGTATTTT. This sequence encodes CASSFRYPDTQYF. V and J are TRBV7-3 and TRBJ2-3; D is unresolved. The CDR3 totals 13 residues. Germline assignment: CDR1 SGHTA and CDR2 FQGTGA. V gave up 3 bases and J gave up 4 bases, with 8 bases separating them. The whole variable domain, remainder taken from reference TRBV7-3 and TRBJ2-3, is GAGVSQTPSNKVTEKGKYVELRCDPISGHTALYWYRQSLGQGPEFLIYFQGTGAADDSGLPNDRFFAVRPEGSVSTLKIQRTERGDSAVYLCASSFRYPDTQYFGPGTRLTVL.

This chain uses TRBV15 with TRBJ2-7; D remains ambiguous. Germline assignment: CDR1 LNHNV and CDR2 YYDKDF (reference sequence). The CDR3 is 14 residues long. V lost 0 bases, J lost 7 bases, and 13 bases lay in between. The CDR3 DNA sequence: TGTGCCACCAGCAGAGATGCGATAGTCAGGGAGCAGTACTTC. Translation gives CATSRDAIVREQYF.

The CDR3 nucleotides are TGTGCCAGCAGTCTCTCCGGGACTAGCGGGGACTACGAGCAGTACTTC. This codes for CASSLSGTSGDYEQYF. The rearrangement joins TRBV7-2 to TRBJ2-7; 13 positions agree with TRBD2. CDR1 and CDR2 (germline): SGHTA, FQGNSA. Unmatched junction bases numbered 8, after V lost 6 bases and J lost 3 bases. This CDR3 is built from 16 residues.

This clone came up a few times. CDR3 sequence reads: CASSRAGSRNEQFF. CDR3 coding DNA: TGTGCCAGCAGCCGAGCGGGGAGCCGTAATGAGCAGTTCTTC. The rearrangement links TRBV11-1 to TRBJ2-1; 7 nucleotides line up with TRBD2. The CDR3 is made up of 14 amino acids. Germline lookup yields CDR1 SGHAT and CDR2 FQDESV (reference sequence). V was pared by 5 bases and J by 7 bases, with 8 bases of the junction left unmatched.

This clone was found once. This chain uses TRBV4-3 with TRBJ1-2; no firm D call. The germline V gene encodes CDR1 LGHNA and CDR2 YSLEER. The V and J ends lost 1 base and 5 bases respectively, with 20 bases between them. This CDR3 has 17 residues. The CDR3 loop is CASSQVLRLGAGYGYTF. The CDR3 DNA sequence: TGCGCCAGCAGCCAAGTGTTACGTCTGGGCGCGGGATATGGCTACACCTTC.

The chain uses TRBV7-9 and TRBJ2-2; tentative D call: TRBD1 (6 bases). V lost 5 bases to trimming and J lost 4 bases, with 8 bases between them. There are 13 residues in the CDR3. Germline V gene sequence: CDR1 SEHNR, CDR2 FQNEAQ (reference sequence). The CDR3 spells CASSPDSTGELFF. The CDR3 DNA is TGTGCCAGCAGCCCGGACAGCACCGGGGAGCTGTTTTTT.

This chain joins TRBV29-1 and TRBJ1-2; D is uncertain. Germline V CDR1 and CDR2: SQVTM, ANQGSEA. Trimming pared 7 bases from V and 0 bases from J, leaving 6 bases between. There are 11 residues in the CDR3. The chain's CDR3 is CSATANYGYTF. CDR3 DNA: TGCAGCGCCACAGCTAACTATGGCTACACCTTC.

V usage is TRBV5-4 and J usage is TRBJ1-1; TRBD1 matches at 7 bases. V was clipped by 1 base and J by 1 base; unmatched bases: 4. The germline CDR1 and CDR2 sequences are SGHNT and YYREEE (reference sequence). The CDR3 loop spans 15 amino acids. CDR3 sequence (DNA): TGTGCCAGCAGCTTGAGAGGGGGCGCGAACACTGAAGCTTTCTTT. Protein product: CASSLRGGANTEAFF.

CDR3 coding DNA: TGTGCCAGCAGCCAAGATGGCGACAGGACGTTCGGAAACACCATATATTTT. It translates to CASSQDGDRTFGNTIYF. The V gene is TRBV3-1 (or the pseudogene TRBV3-2), the J gene TRBJ1-3, with D possibly being TRBD1 (6 bases). The CDR3 extends over 17 amino acids. The V and J ends lost 0 bases and 4 bases respectively, with 16 bases between them. Per germline, CDR1 LGHDT and CDR2 YNNKEL (reference sequence).

The CDR3 sequence is CASSLRRGLGGYTF. CDR3 coding DNA: TGTGCCAGCAGTTTGAGGAGGGGGCTGGGTGGCTACACCTTC. V and J are TRBV28 and TRBJ1-2; 7 nucleotides match TRBD1. The V gene's germline CDR1 is MDHEN and CDR2 SYDVKM. The V segment lost 3 bases and the J segment 7 bases; nucleotides outside the gene matches: 8. This CDR3 has 14 residues.

This clone was observed a few times. DNA of the CDR3: TGTGCCAGCAGCTTGGGGACAGGCGTTAACACTGAAGCTTTCTTT. This codes for CASSLGTGVNTEAFF. The chain employs TRBV7-2 and TRBJ1-1; the match to TRBD1 covers 8 bases. The CDR3 covers 15 residues. Germline CDR1 is SGHTA and CDR2 is FQGNSA. V trimming: 3 bases; J trimming: 2 bases; junction bases outside the gene matches: 5.

The V and J genes are TRBV6-1 and TRBJ1-5, with 7 positions matching TRBD1. The CDR3 is 15 amino acids. Trimming cost V 0 bases and J 2 bases; bases outside gene matches: 1. Germline CDR1 MNHNS, CDR2 SASEGT. The CDR3 protein is CASSEAGQGNQPQHF. CDR3 coding DNA: TGTGCCAGCAGTGAAGCTGGACAGGGCAATCAGCCCCAGCATTTT.

This chain links TRBV6-5 with TRBJ2-7; TRBD1 agrees at 9 bases. This CDR3 is built from 15 residues. The junction had 9 bases not matched to a gene; V was cut back by 6 bases and J by 3 bases. Germline assignment: CDR1 MNHEY and CDR2 SVGAGI. Written as DNA, the CDR3 is TGTGCCAGCAGCACAGCCGGGACAGGGCTCTACGAGCAGTACTTC. As protein: CASSTAGTGLYEQYF.

The V and J genes are TRBV7-2 and TRBJ2-2; 12 bases are a match to TRBD2. Germline V gene sequence: CDR1 SGHTA, CDR2 FQGNSA. V shed 6 bases and J 9 bases; nucleotides not matched to a gene: 17. This CDR3 region has 18 residues. The CDR3: CASRRRLAGVSPFWELFF. In DNA, the CDR3 is TGTGCCAGCAGACGACGACTAGCGGGAGTAAGCCCCTTCTGGGAGCTGTTTTTT. The entire variable domain, with the rest obtained from reference TRBV7-2 and TRBJ2-2, is as follows: GAGVSQSPSNKVTEKGKDVELRCDPISGHTALYWYRQSLGQGLEFLIYFQGNSAPDKSGLPSDRFSAERTGGSVSTLTIQRTQQEDSAVYLCASRRRLAGVSPFWELFFGEGSRLTVL.

This clone was seen a single time. The CDR3: CASSSGLAGVSEQYF. CDR3 nucleotides: TGTGCCAGCAGCTCGGGACTAGCGGGAGTATCAGAGCAGTACTTC. The chain uses TRBV7-9 and TRBJ2-7, with 14 bases lining up with TRBD2. CDR3 length equals 15 residues. Germline CDR1 and CDR2: SEHNR and FQNEAQ (reference sequence). Losses at the gene ends were 4 bases for V and 7 bases for J; bases not matched to a gene: 6. Full variable domain (rest looked up from reference TRBV7-9 and TRBJ2-7): DTGVSQNPRHKITKRGQNVTFRCDPISEHNRLYWYRQTLGQGPEFLTYFQNEAQLEKSRLLSDRFSAERPKGSFSTLEIQRTEQGDSAMYLCASSSGLAGVSEQYFGPGTRLTVT.